Here is one TCR beta chain with its context. Its specificity is not known. This CDR3 has 12 residues. Germline CDR1 and CDR2: SGHDT and YYEEEE. V gave up 3 bases and J gave up 8 bases, with 11 bases separating them. UMIs were added to TCR cDNA along with a universal primer site when it was made by 5'RACE template switching. MiXCR was run by TCRdb on the 5' RACE reads, yielding one entry per CDR3 protein. The sample records 300,000 to 350,000 distinct CDR3 sequences, roughly 8.4% being singletons. The sample is drawn from a study of T cells after yellow fever vaccination. Study conclusions and caveats: The CD4 compartment and the CD8 compartment contained a small share of clonotypes in common.

This TCR was sampled from a man in his late teens or twenties who received the YFV17D yellow fever vaccine. The sample was PBMCs, taken around 45 days after the first yellow fever vaccination. The chain uses TRBV5-6 and TRBJ1-1; perhaps TRBD1 as D (6 bases). DNA of the CDR3: TGTGCCAGCAGCTCGAGGGGGGAAGAAGCTTTCTTT. It encodes CASSSRGEEAFF.